This T cell receptor beta chain was identified in a study of OX40 agonist ivuxolimab in advanced cancers. Study-level points and caveats: With doses of 0.1-3.0 mg/kg, partial responders showed among the lowest clonal expansion.

TCRdb's table, derived via immunoSEQ multiplex PCR, lists solely in-frame clones and lacks some. This table holds some 97,000 clones, about nine tenths found once. Trimming took 6 bases from V and 3 from J; bases not matched to a gene: 7. CDR3 length: 14 residues. The germline CDR1 and CDR2 sequences are LNHDA and SQIVND (reference sequence). In the case of this clone: The antigen is undetermined.

With baseline, cycle 4 day 1, and cycle 7 day 1 as timepoints, blood was sampled. The chain is built from TRBV19 and TRBJ1-2, with 7 bases matching TRBD1. The sequences come from CD4+ or CD8+ T cells sorted from blood, collected in a trial of the OX40 agonist ivuxolimab. The clonotype was recovered from an adult with an advanced solid tumor such as melanoma, head and neck, liver or kidney cancer. In nucleotides, the CDR3 is TGTGCCAGTAGGTCGGACAGGCCGGACTATGGCTACACCTTC. Translation gives CASRSDRPDYGYTF.